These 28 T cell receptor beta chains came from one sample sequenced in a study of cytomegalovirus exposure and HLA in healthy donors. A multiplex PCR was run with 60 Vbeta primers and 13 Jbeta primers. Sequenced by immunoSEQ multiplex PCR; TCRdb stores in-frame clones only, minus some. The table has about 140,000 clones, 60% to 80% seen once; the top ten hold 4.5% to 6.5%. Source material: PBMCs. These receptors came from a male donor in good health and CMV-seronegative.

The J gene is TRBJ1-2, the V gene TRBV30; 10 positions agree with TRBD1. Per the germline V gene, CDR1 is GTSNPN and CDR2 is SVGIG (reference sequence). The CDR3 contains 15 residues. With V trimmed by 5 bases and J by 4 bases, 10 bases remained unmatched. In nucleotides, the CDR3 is TGTGCCTGGGCCCGACAGGGGGCGCGGGTCTATGGCTACACCTTC. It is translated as CAWARQGARVYGYTF.

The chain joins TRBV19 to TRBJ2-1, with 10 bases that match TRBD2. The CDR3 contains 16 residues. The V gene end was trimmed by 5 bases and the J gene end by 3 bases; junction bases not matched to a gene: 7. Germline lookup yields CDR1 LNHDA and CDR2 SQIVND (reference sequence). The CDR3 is CASSSLAGALYNEQFF. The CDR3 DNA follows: TGTGCCAGTAGTTCCCTAGCGGGGGCCCTCTACAATGAGCAGTTCTTC.

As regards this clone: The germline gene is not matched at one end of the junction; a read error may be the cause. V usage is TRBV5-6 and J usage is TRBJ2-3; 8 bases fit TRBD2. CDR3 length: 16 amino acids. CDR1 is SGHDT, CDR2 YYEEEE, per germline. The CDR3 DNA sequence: TGTGCTAGCAGCTTGCGGGGGGCCTACTTTACAGATACGCAGTATTTT. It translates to CASSLRGAYFTDTQYF. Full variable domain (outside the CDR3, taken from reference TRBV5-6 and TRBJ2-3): DAGVTQSPTHLIKTRGQQVTLRCSPKSGHDTVSWYQQALGQGPQFIFQYYEEEERQRGNFPDRFSGHQFPNYSSELNVNALLLGDSALYLCASSLRGAYFTDTQYFGPGTRLTVL.

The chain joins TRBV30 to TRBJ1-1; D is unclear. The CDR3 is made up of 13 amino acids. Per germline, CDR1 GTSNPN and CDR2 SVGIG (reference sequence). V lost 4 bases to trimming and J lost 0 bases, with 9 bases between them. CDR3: CAWKQAMNTEAFF. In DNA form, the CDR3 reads TGTGCCTGGAAGCAGGCTATGAACACTGAAGCTTTCTTT.

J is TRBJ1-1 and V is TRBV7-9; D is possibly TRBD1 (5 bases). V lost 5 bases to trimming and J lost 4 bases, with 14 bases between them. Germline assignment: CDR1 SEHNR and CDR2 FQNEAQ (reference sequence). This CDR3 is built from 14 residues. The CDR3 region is CASSHPGRTTEAFF. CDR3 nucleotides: TGTGCCAGCAGCCACCCAGGGAGGACCACTGAAGCTTTCTTT.

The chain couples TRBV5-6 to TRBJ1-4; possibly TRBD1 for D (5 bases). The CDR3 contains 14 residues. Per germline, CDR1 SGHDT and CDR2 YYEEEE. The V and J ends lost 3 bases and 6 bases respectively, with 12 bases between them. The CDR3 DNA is TGTGCCAGCAGCTCGTGGGGGGGGGATGAAAAACTGTTTTTT. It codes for CASSSWGGDEKLFF.

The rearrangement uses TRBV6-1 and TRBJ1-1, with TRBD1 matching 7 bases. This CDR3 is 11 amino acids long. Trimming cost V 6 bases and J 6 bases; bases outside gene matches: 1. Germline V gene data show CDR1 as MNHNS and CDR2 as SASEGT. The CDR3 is CASSQGAEAFF. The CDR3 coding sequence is TGTGCCAGCAGCCAGGGGGCTGAAGCTTTCTTT.

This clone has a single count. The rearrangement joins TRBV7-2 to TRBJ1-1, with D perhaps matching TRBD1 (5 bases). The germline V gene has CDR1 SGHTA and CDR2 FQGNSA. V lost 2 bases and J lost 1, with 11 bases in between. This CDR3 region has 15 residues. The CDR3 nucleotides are TGTGCCAGCAGCTTATCGAGACAGTGGAACACTGAAGCTTTCTTT. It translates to CASSLSRQWNTEAFF.

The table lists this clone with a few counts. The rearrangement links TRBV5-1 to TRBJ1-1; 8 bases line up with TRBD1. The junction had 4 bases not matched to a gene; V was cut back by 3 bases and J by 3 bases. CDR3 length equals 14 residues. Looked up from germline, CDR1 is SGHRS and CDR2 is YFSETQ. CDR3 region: CASSSGQGHTEAFF. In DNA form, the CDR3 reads TGCGCCAGCAGCTCCGGACAGGGTCACACTGAAGCTTTCTTT.

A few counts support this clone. Here the CDR3 DNA reads TGTGCCAGCAGCGTCTCTAGCGGGGGGGCAATTGGTGAGCAGTTCTTC. This codes for CASSVSSGGAIGEQFF. This chain links TRBV9 with TRBJ2-1; 12 nucleotides align to TRBD2. The junction had 9 bases not matched to a gene; V was cut back by 2 bases and J by 9 bases. CDR3 length: 16 residues. Germline V gives CDR1 SGDLS, CDR2 YYNGEE.

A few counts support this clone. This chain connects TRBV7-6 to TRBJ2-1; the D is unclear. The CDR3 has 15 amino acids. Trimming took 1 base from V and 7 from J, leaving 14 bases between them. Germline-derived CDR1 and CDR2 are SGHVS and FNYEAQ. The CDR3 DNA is TGTGCCAGCAGCTTAGAAGCAAGATATGAGAATGAGCAGTTCTTC. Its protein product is CASSLEARYENEQFF.

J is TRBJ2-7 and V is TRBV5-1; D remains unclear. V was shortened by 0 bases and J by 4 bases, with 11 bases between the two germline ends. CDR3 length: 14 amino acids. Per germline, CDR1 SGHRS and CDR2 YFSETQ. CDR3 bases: TGCGCCAGCAGCTTGGAGCTGTTCCCTTACGAGCAGTACTTC. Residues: CASSLELFPYEQYF.

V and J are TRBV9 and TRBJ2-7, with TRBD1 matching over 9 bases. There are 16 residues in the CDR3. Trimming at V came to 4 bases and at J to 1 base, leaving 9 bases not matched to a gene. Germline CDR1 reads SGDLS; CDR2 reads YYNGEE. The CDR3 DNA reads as TGTGCCAGCAGCCCATCAGGGACAGGGAAATCCTACGAGCAGTACTTC. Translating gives CASSPSGTGKSYEQYF.

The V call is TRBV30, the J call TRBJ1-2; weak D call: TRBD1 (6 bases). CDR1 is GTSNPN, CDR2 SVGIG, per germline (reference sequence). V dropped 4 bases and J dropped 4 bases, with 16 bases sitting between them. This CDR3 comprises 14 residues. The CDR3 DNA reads TGTGCCTGGATTCGTCAACAGGGTTCCTATGGCTACACCTTC. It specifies CAWIRQQGSYGYTF. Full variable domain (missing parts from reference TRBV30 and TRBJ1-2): SQTIHQWPATLVQPVGSPLSLECTVEGTSNPNLYWYRQAAGRGLQLLFYSVGIGQISSEVPQNLSASRPQDRQFILSSKKLLLSDSGFYLCAWIRQQGSYGYTFGSGTRLTVV.

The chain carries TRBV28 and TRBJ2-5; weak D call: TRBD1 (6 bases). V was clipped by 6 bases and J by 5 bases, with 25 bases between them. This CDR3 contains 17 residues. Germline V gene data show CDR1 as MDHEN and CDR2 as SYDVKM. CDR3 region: CASRLLKGTLTGETQYF. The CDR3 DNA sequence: TGTGCCAGCAGACTACTTAAAGGGACACTAACTGGGGAGACCCAGTACTTC.

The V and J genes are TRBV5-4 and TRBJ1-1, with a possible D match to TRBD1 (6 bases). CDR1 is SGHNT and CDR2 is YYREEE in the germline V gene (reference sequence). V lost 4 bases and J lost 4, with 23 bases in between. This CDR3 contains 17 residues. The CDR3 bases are TGTGCCAGCAGCCCCAATCCGGACAGTCGCTCGGGCACTGAAGCTTTCTTT. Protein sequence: CASSPNPDSRSGTEAFF. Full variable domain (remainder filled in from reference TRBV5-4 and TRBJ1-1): ETGVTQSPTHLIKTRGQQVTLRCSSQSGHNTVSWYQQALGQGPQFIFQYYREEENGRGNFPPRFSGLQFPNYSSELNVNALELDDSALYLCASSPNPDSRSGTEAFFGQGTRLTVV.

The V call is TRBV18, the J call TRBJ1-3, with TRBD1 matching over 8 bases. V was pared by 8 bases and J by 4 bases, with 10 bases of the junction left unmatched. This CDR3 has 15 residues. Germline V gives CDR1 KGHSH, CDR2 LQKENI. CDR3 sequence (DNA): TGTGCCAGCAACACCCAGGGGGCCGAAGGAAACACCATATATTTT. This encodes CASNTQGAEGNTIYF.

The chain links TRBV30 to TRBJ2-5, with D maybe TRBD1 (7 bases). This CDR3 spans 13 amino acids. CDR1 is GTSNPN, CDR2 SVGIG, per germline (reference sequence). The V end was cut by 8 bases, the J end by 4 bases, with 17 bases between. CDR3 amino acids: CAGFGTAGETQYF. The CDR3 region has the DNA TGTGCCGGGTTTGGGACAGCGGGAGAGACCCAGTACTTC.

The CDR3 loop is CASSLDPGLGSNEQYF. In DNA form, the CDR3 reads TGTGCCAGCAGCTTAGATCCGGGACTAGGTAGCAACGAGCAGTACTTC. The J gene is TRBJ2-7, the V gene TRBV11-2; 8 bases align to TRBD2. J gave up 5 bases and V 0 bases, and 9 bases lay outside the gene matches. Per germline, CDR1 SGHAT and CDR2 FQNNGV. The CDR3 consists of 16 residues.

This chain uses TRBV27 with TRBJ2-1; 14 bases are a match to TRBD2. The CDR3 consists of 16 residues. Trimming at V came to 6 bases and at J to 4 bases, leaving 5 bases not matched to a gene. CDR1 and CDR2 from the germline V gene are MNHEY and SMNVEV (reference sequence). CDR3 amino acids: CASSPRLAGGYNEQFF. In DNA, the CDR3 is TGTGCCAGCAGCCCGAGACTAGCGGGGGGGTACAATGAGCAGTTCTTC.

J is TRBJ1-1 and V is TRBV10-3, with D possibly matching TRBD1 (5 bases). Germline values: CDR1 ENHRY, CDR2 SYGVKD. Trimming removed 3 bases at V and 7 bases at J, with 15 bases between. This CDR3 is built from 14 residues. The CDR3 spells CAISEGAVSGEAFF. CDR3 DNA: TGTGCCATCAGTGAAGGGGCTGTCTCGGGTGAAGCTTTCTTT.

In DNA form, the CDR3 reads TGTGCCAGCAGCTTATATGGTAGCGGGGGCAACGAGCAGTACTTC. It is translated as CASSLYGSGGNEQYF. The chain recombines TRBV7-2 with TRBJ2-7, with 9 bases fitting TRBD2. This CDR3 has 15 amino acids. V dropped 2 bases and J dropped 5; count of bases not matched to a gene: 7. CDR1 is SGHTA, CDR2 FQGNSA, per germline.

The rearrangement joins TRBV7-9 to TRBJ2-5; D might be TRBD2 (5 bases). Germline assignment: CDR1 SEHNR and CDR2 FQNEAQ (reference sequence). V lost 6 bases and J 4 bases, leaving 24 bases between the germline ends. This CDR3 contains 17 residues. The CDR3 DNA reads TGTGCCAGCAGTTCGAGAATCAAGCCGGCCGGACTAGAGACCCAGTACTTC. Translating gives CASSSRIKPAGLETQYF.

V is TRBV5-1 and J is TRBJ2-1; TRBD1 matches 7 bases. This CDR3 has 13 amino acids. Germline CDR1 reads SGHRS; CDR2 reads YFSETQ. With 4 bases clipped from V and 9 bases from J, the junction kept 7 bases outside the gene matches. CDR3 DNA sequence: TGCGCCAGCAGCGCACAGGGGCCGGGTGAGCAGTTCTTC. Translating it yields CASSAQGPGEQFF. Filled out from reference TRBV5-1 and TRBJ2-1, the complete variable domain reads KAGVTQTPRYLIKTRGQQVTLSCSPISGHRSVSWYQQTPGQGLQFLFEYFSETQRNKGNFPGRFSGRQFSNSRSEMNVSTLELGDSALYLCASSAQGPGEQFFGPGTRLTVL.

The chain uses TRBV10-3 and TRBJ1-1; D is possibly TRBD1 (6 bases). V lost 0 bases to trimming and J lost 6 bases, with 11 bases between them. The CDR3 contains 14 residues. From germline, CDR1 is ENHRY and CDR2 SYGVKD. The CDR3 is CAISESGRGSEAFF. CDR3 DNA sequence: TGTGCCATCAGTGAGTCGGGCAGGGGTTCTGAAGCTTTCTTT.

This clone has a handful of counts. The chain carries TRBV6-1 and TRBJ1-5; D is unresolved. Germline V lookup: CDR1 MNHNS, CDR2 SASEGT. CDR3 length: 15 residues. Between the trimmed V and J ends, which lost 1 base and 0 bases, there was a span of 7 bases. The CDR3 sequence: CASSEVSGSNQPQHF. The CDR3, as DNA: TGTGCCAGCAGTGAAGTTTCAGGTAGCAATCAGCCCCAGCATTTT.

Written as DNA, the CDR3 is TGTGCCAGCAGCTTAAACAGGGGCACTGAAGCTTTCTTT. Translating gives CASSLNRGTEAFF. V usage is TRBV7-2 and J usage is TRBJ1-1; 7 bases match TRBD1. V was clipped by 2 bases and J by 4 bases; unmatched bases: 1. Germline loops: CDR1 SGHTA, CDR2 FQGNSA. This CDR3 spans 13 amino acids.

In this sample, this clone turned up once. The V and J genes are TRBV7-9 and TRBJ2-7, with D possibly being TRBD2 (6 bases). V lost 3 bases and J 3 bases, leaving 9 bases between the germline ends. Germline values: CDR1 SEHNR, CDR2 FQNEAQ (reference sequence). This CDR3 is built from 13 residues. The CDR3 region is CASSFGGIYEQYF. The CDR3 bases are TGTGCCAGCAGCTTTGGGGGGATCTACGAGCAGTACTTC.